A single sample gave rise to the 28 T cell receptor beta chains below, sequenced in a study of T cells in Graves' hyperthyroidism and ophthalmopathy. Amplification of TCR beta CDR3 regions was performed using RNA transcripts as template. When the TCR CDR3 underwent first-round RT-PCR, the HTBI primer set was used. From the multiplex PCR reads, TCRdb called clonotypes with MiXCR, one entry per CDR3 protein. This table holds a few hundred thousand distinct CDR3 sequences, roughly 13% found once. Sequencing was done on a sample of blood. Source of these receptors: a woman aged 18-35 years with Graves' hyperthyroidism.

This clonotype was picked up a small number of times. V gene TRBV29-1 combines with J gene TRBJ2-7; no firm D call. This CDR3 is built from 13 residues. The germline V and J ends were trimmed by 4 bases and 2 bases, with 12 bases remaining between them. The germline gives CDR1 SQVTM, CDR2 ANQGSEA. CDR3 coding DNA: TGCAGCGTTGTGGCCCCTGGGGCCTACGAGCAGTACTTC. Translating gives CSVVAPGAYEQYF.

There are many counts of this clonotype. V usage is TRBV2 and J usage is TRBJ2-3; D remains ambiguous. The germline gives CDR1 SNHLY, CDR2 FYNNEI. Trimming pared 6 bases from V and 3 bases from J, leaving 10 bases between. The CDR3 consists of 13 residues. CDR3 region: CASSGVGTDTQYF. The CDR3, as DNA: TGTGCCAGCAGCGGCGTGGGAACAGATACGCAGTATTTT. Complete variable domain (other parts from reference TRBV2 and TRBJ2-3): EPEVTQTPSHQVTQMGQEVILRCVPISNHLYFYWYRQILGQKVEFLVSFYNNEISEKSEIFDDQFSVERPDGSNFTLKIRSTKLEDSAMYFCASSGVGTDTQYFGPGTRLTVL.

This clonotype showed up just a few times. The chain joins TRBV20-1 to TRBJ1-5; TRBD1 aligns across 8 bases. CDR1 is DFQATT, CDR2 SNEGSKA, per germline (reference sequence). This CDR3 region has 13 residues. The V and J ends lost 6 bases and 5 bases, in that order; junction bases with no gene match: 6. CDR3 protein: CSAKTGVDQPQHF. The CDR3 nucleotides are TGCAGTGCAAAGACAGGGGTCGATCAGCCCCAGCATTTT.

This clonotype was observed many times. The chain uses TRBV7-9 and TRBJ2-6; D unclear. This CDR3 is 16 amino acids long. The germline V gene encodes CDR1 SEHNR and CDR2 FQNEAQ (reference sequence). V shed 5 bases and J shed 2 bases, with 13 bases lying between them. The CDR3 region is CASSPYSGTGANVLTF. DNA of the CDR3: TGTGCCAGCAGCCCCTATTCAGGAACTGGGGCCAACGTCCTGACTTTC.

This clonotype was recorded many times. The CDR3: CASSLIGGAGANVLTF. CDR3 coding DNA: TGTGCCAGCAGTTTAATTGGGGGGGCCGGGGCCAACGTCCTGACTTTC. This chain connects TRBV27 to TRBJ2-6, with D maybe TRBD2 (7 bases). CDR1 and CDR2 (germline): MNHEY, SMNVEV (reference sequence). V gave up 2 bases and J gave up 4 bases, with 12 bases separating them. The CDR3 is 16 residues long.

This clonotype was counted ten times or more. The V and J genes are TRBV7-9 and TRBJ1-3, with D perhaps TRBD1 (5 bases). V lost 3 bases to trimming and J lost 4 bases, with 13 bases between them. CDR3 length equals 15 residues. The germline V gene has CDR1 SEHNR and CDR2 FQNEAQ (reference sequence). CDR3 residues: CASSFGEGAGNTIYF. CDR3 DNA sequence: TGTGCCAGCAGCTTCGGCGAAGGGGCAGGAAACACCATATATTTT.

This clonotype showed up many times. The chain is built from TRBV7-2 and TRBJ2-7; TRBD1 might be the D (6 bases). This CDR3 region has 16 residues. Germline CDR1 reads SGHTA; CDR2 reads FQGNSA. Trimming stripped 5 bases from V and 0 bases from J, with 17 bases between. The CDR3 reads CASSDDRPVISYEQYF. In nucleotides, the CDR3 is TGTGCCAGCAGCGACGACAGGCCCGTGATCTCCTACGAGCAGTACTTC.

There are many counts of this clonotype. The V call is TRBV7-2, the J call TRBJ2-3, with D possibly being TRBD1 (5 bases). The V end lost 0 bases, the J end lost 5 bases, and 9 bases lay between the germline ends. This CDR3 is built from 14 residues. Germline V gene data show CDR1 as SGHTA and CDR2 as FQGNSA. CDR3 coding DNA: TGTGCCAGCAGCTTAGCAGGGGCTAGAGATACGCAGTATTTT. Amino acids: CASSLAGARDTQYF.

A few counts support this clonotype. This chain joins TRBV27 and TRBJ2-6; 7 positions match TRBD2. Germline CDR1 reads MNHEY; CDR2 reads SMNVEV (reference sequence). The CDR3 has 17 amino acids. Germline trimming cut 6 bases from V and 0 bases from J; bases unmatched to any gene: 8. This chain's CDR3 is CASSPTGRASGANVLTF. CDR3 bases: TGTGCCAGCAGCCCCACTGGGAGGGCCTCTGGGGCCAACGTCCTGACTTTC.

There are many counts of this clonotype. This chain connects TRBV28 to TRBJ2-7; TRBD2 matches 11 bases. Germline assignment: CDR1 MDHEN and CDR2 SYDVKM. Trimming removed 4 bases from V and 3 bases from J; junction bases left unmatched: 5. The CDR3 length is 15 residues. This chain's CDR3 is CASSSDSGGGYEQYF. The CDR3 nucleotides are TGTGCCAGCAGTTCCGATAGCGGGGGGGGCTACGAGCAGTACTTC.

This clonotype has at least ten counts. The chain links TRBV3-1 to TRBJ1-6; no definite D call. The CDR3 extends over 12 amino acids. Trimming removed 1 base at V and 14 bases at J, with 9 bases between. Germline CDR1 reads LGHDT; CDR2 reads YNNKEL (reference sequence). CDR3: CASSQVGRTLHF. The CDR3 DNA reads TGTGCCAGCAGCCAAGTCGGAAGGACCCTCCACTTT.

The rearrangement links TRBV5-6 to TRBJ1-1, with 11 bases identical to TRBD1. In germline, CDR1 is SGHDT, CDR2 YYEEEE. The CDR3 spans 16 residues. The V segment lost 4 bases and the J segment 10 bases; nucleotides outside the gene matches: 15. The CDR3 here is CASSPWTGGAFWGAFF. The CDR3 coding sequence is TGTGCCAGCAGCCCTTGGACAGGGGGCGCGTTCTGGGGAGCTTTCTTT.

This clonotype was observed at least ten times. The chain couples TRBV6-1 to TRBJ2-5; TRBD1 might be the D (6 bases). There are 13 residues in the CDR3. Per the germline V gene, CDR1 is MNHNS and CDR2 is SASEGT. With 6 bases removed from V and 5 bases from J, the gap between germline ends came to 13 bases. In DNA, the CDR3 is TGTGCCAGCAGCAACAGGGTTGTTGAGACCCAGTACTTC. Translated: CASSNRVVETQYF.

The CDR3: CSARMPVFGANVLTF. The CDR3 DNA reads as TGCAGTGCTAGAATGCCGGTATTTGGGGCCAACGTCCTGACTTTC. This rearrangement joins TRBV20-1 to TRBJ2-6; D ambiguous. Germline CDR1 DFQATT, CDR2 SNEGSKA (reference sequence). CDR3 length equals 15 residues. V gave up 2 bases and J gave up 3 bases, with 11 bases separating them.

This clonotype occurred many times. The V gene is TRBV7-2, the J gene TRBJ2-7; the match to TRBD2 covers 10 bases. The junction had 13 bases not matched to a gene; V was cut back by 5 bases and J by 0 bases. Germline values: CDR1 SGHTA, CDR2 FQGNSA. CDR3 length: 18 residues. The CDR3 region has the DNA TGTGCCAGCAGCGGCTCCGTAAGGACTAGCGGCGTCTCCTACGAGCAGTACTTC. This gives the protein CASSGSVRTSGVSYEQYF.

This clonotype appeared many times. The chain employs TRBV11-2 and TRBJ2-7, with 8 bases matching TRBD2. The J segment lost 4 bases and the V segment lost 0 bases, leaving 8 bases of the junction unmatched. The germline V gene has CDR1 SGHAT and CDR2 FQNNGV. The CDR3 is 16 residues long. CDR3 amino acids: CASSLDPGGPPYEQYF. The CDR3 nucleotides read TGTGCCAGCAGCTTAGATCCGGGAGGGCCCCCTTACGAGCAGTACTTC.

A few counts support this clonotype. This clone may be a read error of a much larger clone one base away. The rearrangement joins TRBV12-3 or TRBV12-4 to TRBJ2-5, with 16 bases identical to TRBD2. V lost 8 bases to trimming and J lost 5 bases; unmatched junction nucleotides: 11. CDR3 size: 17 residues. The CDR3 sequence is CASAGTSGRAFRETQYF. The CDR3 region has the DNA TGTGCCAGCGCCGGGACTAGCGGGAGGGCCTTCAGGGAGACCCAGTACTTC.

The sample holds many counts of this clonotype. The gene calls are TRBV3-1 and TRBJ2-3; D unresolved. Trimming pared 1 base from V and 0 bases from J, leaving 14 bases between. CDR1 LGHDT and CDR2 YNNKEL come from the germline V gene (reference sequence). The CDR3 is made up of 17 amino acids. The CDR3 spells CASSQVVLYSSTDTQYF. The CDR3 DNA sequence: TGTGCCAGCAGCCAAGTCGTTTTATACTCTAGCACAGATACGCAGTATTTT.

This clonotype was counted ten times or more. The V and J genes are TRBV12-3 or TRBV12-4 and TRBJ1-5, with a weak D call TRBD1 (6 bases). The CDR3 is made up of 14 amino acids. Deletions cut 5 bases from V and 5 bases from J, with 13 bases between. The CDR3 nucleotides read TGTGCCAGCAGTCCCCGCCGGGGGCATCAGCCCCAGCATTTT. Translated: CASSPRRGHQPQHF.

This clonotype was observed at least ten times. This chain uses TRBV28 with TRBJ2-1; the D gene could be TRBD1 or TRBD2 (5 bases each). The germline V gene has CDR1 MDHEN and CDR2 SYDVKM. This CDR3 is 14 amino acids long. The V and J ends lost 7 bases and 3 bases respectively, with 13 bases between them. Written as DNA, the CDR3 is TGTGCCAGCACTCGCCGGGACGGCTACAATGAGCAGTTCTTC. Translation: CASTRRDGYNEQFF.

This clonotype was recorded many times. This chain links TRBV5-1 with TRBJ1-5; the D gene is possibly TRBD1 (6 bases). Germline CDR1 is SGHRS and CDR2 is YFSETQ. The CDR3 consists of 14 residues. Between the trimmed V and J ends, which lost 4 bases and 0 bases, there was a span of 8 bases. The CDR3 coding sequence is TGCGCCAGCAGCGCGGACAGTAGCAATCAGCCCCAGCATTTT. The encoded protein is CASSADSSNQPQHF.

Only a few counts were recorded for this clonotype. V and J are TRBV9 and TRBJ2-2, with D unresolved. Germline V CDR1 and CDR2: SGDLS, YYNGEE. The CDR3 runs to 15 residues. Trimming stripped 3 bases from V and 4 bases from J, with 13 bases between. CDR3: CASSAEDGFTGELFF. DNA of the CDR3: TGTGCCAGCAGCGCCGAGGACGGATTCACCGGGGAGCTGTTTTTT.

This clonotype showed up many times. The chain combines TRBV2 with TRBJ2-3; 9 nucleotides align to TRBD2. The CDR3 extends over 16 amino acids. J was trimmed by 4 bases and V by 3 bases; bases with no gene match: 8. The V gene's germline CDR1 is SNHLY and CDR2 FYNNEI. This CDR3 is CASSDFEREAADTQYF. The CDR3 DNA is TGTGCCAGCAGTGACTTCGAGCGGGAGGCAGCAGATACGCAGTATTTT.

This clonotype was observed many times. This sequence joins TRBV13 and TRBJ2-7; no clear D. The CDR3 contains 13 residues. CDR1 PRHDT and CDR2 FYEKMQ come from the germline V gene (reference sequence). V was clipped by 5 bases and J by 2 bases, with 10 bases between them. Written as DNA, the CDR3 is TGTGCCAGCAGCCCCGAAGGCACCTACGAGCAGTACTTC. Translated: CASSPEGTYEQYF.

This clonotype was recorded a few times. Since a much larger clone is just one base distant, this may be a read error. Here the CDR3 reads CASSLNVNTEAFF. The CDR3 nucleotides read TGTGCCAGCAGCTTAAATGTGAACACTGAAGCTTTCTTT. The J gene is TRBJ1-1, the V gene TRBV7-9, with D unclear. The germline gives CDR1 SEHNR, CDR2 FQNEAQ (reference sequence). The ends were cut back, 2 bases at V and 0 bases at J, with 4 bases in the middle. The CDR3 runs 13 residues.

CDR3 sequence (DNA): TGTGCCAGCGGAGTGGGGTCCGAGACCCAGTACTTC. It yields the protein CASGVGSETQYF. This sequence joins TRBV11-2 and TRBJ2-5; D unclear. Trimming stripped 8 bases from V and 5 bases from J, with 12 bases between. Germline V gene lookup returns CDR1 SGHAT and CDR2 FQNNGV. The CDR3 length is 12 residues.

This clonotype occurred a few times. This may stem from a read error, because a much larger clone lies one nucleotide away. The CDR3 coding sequence is TGTGCCAGCAGCTTAGCCCCTAGTTACTACGGGCAGTACTTC. It is translated as CASSLAPSYYGQYF. This sequence joins TRBV11-2 and TRBJ2-7; D is undetermined. The CDR3 covers 14 residues. The V gene's germline CDR1 is SGHAT and CDR2 FQNNGV.

There are many counts of this clonotype. The chain links TRBV28 to TRBJ1-4; 12 bases are a match to TRBD1. The CDR3 is 14 amino acids. With 6 bases clipped from V and 10 bases from J, the junction kept 6 bases outside the gene matches. Germline lookup yields CDR1 MDHEN and CDR2 SYDVKM. The CDR3 is CASSPGTGGRKLFF. DNA of the CDR3: TGTGCCAGCAGCCCCGGGACAGGGGGCCGAAAACTGTTTTTT. The variable domain in full, completed from reference TRBV28 and TRBJ1-4, reads DVKVTQSSRYLVKRTGEKVFLECVQDMDHENMFWYRQDPGLGLRLIYFSYDVKMKEKGDIPEGYSVSREKKERFSLILESASTNQTSMYLCASSPGTGGRKLFFGSGTQLSVL.